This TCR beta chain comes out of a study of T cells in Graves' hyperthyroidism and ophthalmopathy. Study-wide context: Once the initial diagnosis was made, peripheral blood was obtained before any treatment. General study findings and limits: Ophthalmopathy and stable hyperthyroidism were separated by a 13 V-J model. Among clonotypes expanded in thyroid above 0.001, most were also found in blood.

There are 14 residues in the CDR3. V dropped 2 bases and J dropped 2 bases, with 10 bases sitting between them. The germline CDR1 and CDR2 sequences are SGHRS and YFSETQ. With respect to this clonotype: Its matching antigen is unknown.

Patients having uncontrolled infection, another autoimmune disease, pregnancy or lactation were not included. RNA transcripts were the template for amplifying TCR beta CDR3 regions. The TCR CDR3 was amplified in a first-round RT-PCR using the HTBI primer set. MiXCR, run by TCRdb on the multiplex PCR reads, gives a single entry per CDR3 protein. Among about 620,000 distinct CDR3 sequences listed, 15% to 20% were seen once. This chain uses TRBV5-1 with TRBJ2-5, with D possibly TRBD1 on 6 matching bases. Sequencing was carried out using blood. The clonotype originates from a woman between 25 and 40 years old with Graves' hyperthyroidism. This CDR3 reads CASSFLGGQETQYF. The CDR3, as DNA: TGCGCCAGCAGCTTTTTAGGGGGTCAAGAGACCCAGTACTTC.